This passage covers 26 T cell receptor beta chains from one sample sequenced in a study of PD-L1 blockade in urothelial cancer. Repertoires were generated with immunoSEQ multiplex PCR, while TCRdb's copy carries only in-frame clones and drops some. This sample yields about 84,000 clones, of which 82% are seen a single time; 9.5% belongs to the top ten. The specimen comprised PBMCs, sampled around atezolizumab (anti-PD-L1) treatment. The receptor set was obtained from a man aged 65 to 85 with urothelial cancer.

The CDR3 DNA sequence: TGCAGCGTTGGAGCAGGACAGGCCTCCTACGAGCAGTACTTC. The encoded protein is CSVGAGQASYEQYF. The chain uses TRBV29-1 and TRBJ2-7, with 7 bases lining up with TRBD1. The CDR3 contains 14 residues. CDR1 and CDR2 from the germline V gene are SQVTM and ANQGSEA. With V trimmed by 4 bases and J by 0 bases, 6 bases remained unmatched.

The rearrangement uses TRBV6-5 and TRBJ2-5, with D maybe TRBD1 (5 bases). Germline V CDR1 and CDR2: MNHEY, SVGAGI. V shed 2 bases and J shed 4 bases, with 11 bases lying between them. This CDR3 contains 14 residues. CDR3 DNA: TGTGCCAGCAGTTACCAACACGACAGAGAGACCCAGTACTTC. Translated, it gives CASSYQHDRETQYF.

The V gene is TRBV14, the J gene TRBJ1-2; tentative D call: TRBD1 (5 bases). Germline loops: CDR1 SGHDN, CDR2 FVKESK. The V end was cut by 6 bases, the J end by 4 bases, with 9 bases between. The CDR3 covers 12 residues. The CDR3 region has the DNA TGTGCCAGCAGTGGTAGGGGCTATGGCTACACCTTC. Amino acids: CASSGRGYGYTF. Combining the CDR3 with reference TRBV14 and TRBJ1-2 gives the whole variable domain EAGVTQFPSHSVIEKGQTVTLRCDPISGHDNLYWYRRVMGKEIKFLLHFVKESKQDESGMPNNRFLAERTGGTYSTLKVQPAELEDSGVYFCASSGRGYGYTFGSGTRLTVV.

This chain joins TRBV11-3 and TRBJ2-1; D remains ambiguous. The CDR3 spans 13 residues. Germline CDR1 SGHNT, CDR2 YENEEA. V was pared by 2 bases and J by 4 bases, with 6 bases between. CDR3 coding DNA: TGTGCCAGCAGCTTAAACTTTTACAATGAGCAGTTCTTC. It is translated as CASSLNFYNEQFF.

The chain links TRBV25-1 to TRBJ2-1, with 11 bases identical to TRBD2. The CDR3 length is 18 residues. V was clipped by 3 bases and J by 3 bases; unmatched bases: 10. Germline-derived CDR1 and CDR2 are MGHDK and SYGVNS. Here the CDR3 DNA reads TGTGCCAGCAGTGATGTAGCGGGAGGGCCCTCAGACTACAATGAGCAGTTCTTC. Protein product: CASSDVAGGPSDYNEQFF.

This clone was seen just once. V usage is TRBV7-3 and J usage is TRBJ2-3; tentative D call: TRBD2 (5 bases). CDR1 and CDR2 from the germline V gene are SGHTA and FQGTGA. V gave up 5 bases and J gave up 2 bases, with 20 bases separating them. The CDR3 is made up of 17 amino acids. The CDR3 sequence: CASSIDGPEGSTDTQYF. CDR3 DNA sequence: TGTGCCAGCAGCATTGACGGACCCGAGGGCTCCACAGATACGCAGTATTTT. The full variable domain, its missing parts supplied by reference TRBV7-3 and TRBJ2-3, is GAGVSQTPSNKVTEKGKYVELRCDPISGHTALYWYRQSLGQGPEFLIYFQGTGAADDSGLPNDRFFAVRPEGSVSTLKIQRTERGDSAVYLCASSIDGPEGSTDTQYFGPGTRLTVL.

V gene TRBV4-1 combines with J gene TRBJ2-3; 14 nucleotides line up with TRBD2. The germline V gene encodes CDR1 MGHRA and CDR2 YSYEKL. V dropped 3 bases and J dropped 6; count of bases not matched to a gene: 8. CDR3 length: 17 amino acids. The CDR3 DNA follows: TGCGCCAGCAGCCATGGCAGACTAGCGGGAGGGGCGGATACGCAGTATTTT. Translating it yields CASSHGRLAGGADTQYF.

V is TRBV2 and J is TRBJ1-2, with TRBD1 identical over 7 bases. Trimming at V came to 5 bases and at J to 4 bases, leaving 7 bases not matched to a gene. The CDR3 totals 14 residues. The germline CDR1 and CDR2 sequences are SNHLY and FYNNEI. The CDR3 spells CASSPGQALYGYTF. CDR3 coding DNA: TGTGCCAGCAGTCCCGGACAGGCCCTCTATGGCTACACCTTC.

The chain recombines TRBV6-5 with TRBJ1-1; D might be TRBD1 (5 bases). This CDR3 is built from 14 residues. Germline lookup yields CDR1 MNHEY and CDR2 SVGAGI. V was shortened by 5 bases and J by 6 bases, with 16 bases between the two germline ends. This chain's CDR3 is CASSLISGGSEAFF. CDR3 bases: TGTGCCAGCAGTCTGATCAGCGGGGGTTCTGAAGCTTTCTTT.

The V gene is TRBV5-4, the J gene TRBJ1-2; TRBD1 agrees at 8 bases. Germline V CDR1 and CDR2: SGHNT, YYREEE (reference sequence). V lost 4 bases, J lost 7 bases, and 6 bases stayed unmatched. This CDR3 is built from 13 residues. For the CDR3, the DNA is TGTGCCAGCAGCCCCGACAGGGGCGCTGGCTACACCTTC. This codes for CASSPDRGAGYTF.

J is TRBJ2-1 and V is TRBV7-2; TRBD1 agrees at 9 bases. Germline V gene lookup returns CDR1 SGHTA and CDR2 FQGNSA. CDR3 length equals 16 residues. Trimming cost V 6 bases and J 3 bases; bases outside gene matches: 9. CDR3 sequence reads: CASRLPGQGLYNEQFF. Here the CDR3 DNA reads TGTGCCAGCAGGCTCCCGGGACAGGGACTCTACAATGAGCAGTTCTTC.

The chain uses TRBV5-5 and TRBJ1-6, with D maybe TRBD1 (5 bases). The CDR3 covers 15 residues. V dropped 0 bases and J dropped 4 bases, with 8 bases sitting between them. Per germline, CDR1 SGHKS and CDR2 YYEKEE (reference sequence). CDR3 residues: CASSLDGQYNSPLHF. DNA of the CDR3: TGTGCCAGCAGCTTGGATGGACAATATAATTCACCCCTCCACTTT.

The chain combines TRBV6-5 with TRBJ2-7; 9 positions match TRBD2. J lost 2 bases, V lost 5 bases, and 4 bases had no gene match. There are 14 residues in the CDR3. Germline loops: CDR1 MNHEY, CDR2 SVGAGI. This chain's CDR3 is CASSELAGPYEQYF. CDR3 sequence (DNA): TGTGCCAGCAGTGAACTAGCGGGCCCCTACGAGCAGTACTTC.

The rearrangement links TRBV6-5 to TRBJ1-2, with D perhaps TRBD1 (6 bases). Germline values: CDR1 MNHEY, CDR2 SVGAGI. V gave up 2 bases and J gave up 6 bases, with 10 bases separating them. The CDR3 spans 13 residues. In nucleotides, the CDR3 is TGTGCCAGCAGTTACGCAACAGGGCATGGCTACACCTTC. Its translation is CASSYATGHGYTF.

The rearrangement links TRBV5-1 to TRBJ1-5, with TRBD1 matching 8 bases. The CDR3 totals 16 residues. The junction had 9 bases not matched to a gene; V was cut back by 0 bases and J by 7 bases. The germline V gene encodes CDR1 SGHRS and CDR2 YFSETQ. The CDR3 sequence: CASSLGPDRANQPQHF. DNA of the CDR3: TGCGCCAGCAGCTTGGGCCCGGACAGGGCTAACCAGCCCCAGCATTTT.

V is TRBV5-5 and J is TRBJ2-7, with TRBD1 identical over 8 bases. The germline V gene has CDR1 SGHKS and CDR2 YYEKEE (reference sequence). The CDR3 is 14 residues long. V lost 0 bases to trimming and J lost 4 bases; unmatched junction nucleotides: 3. Here the CDR3 DNA reads TGTGCCAGCAGCTTGGCAGGGGGCGGATACGAGCAGTACTTC. Translation: CASSLAGGGYEQYF. The complete variable domain, with remaining parts taken from reference TRBV5-5 and TRBJ2-7, reads DAGVTQSPTHLIKTRGQQVTLRCSPISGHKSVSWYQQVLGQGPQFIFQYYEKEERGRGNFPDRFSARQFPNYSSELNVNALLLGDSALYLCASSLAGGGYEQYFGPGTRLTVT.

CDR3 sequence (DNA): TGTGCCAGTTCTAGCGTCCGGTCCGGGGCCAACGTCCTGACTTTC. Its translation is CASSSVRSGANVLTF. The J gene is TRBJ2-6, the V gene TRBV19; a possible D gene is TRBD2 (6 bases). There are 15 residues in the CDR3. The germline gives CDR1 LNHDA, CDR2 SQIVND (reference sequence). Trimming pared 8 bases from V and 4 bases from J, leaving 15 bases between.

The rearrangement joins TRBV15 to TRBJ2-7, with 9 bases aligning to TRBD1. The ends lost 4 bases at V and 2 bases at J; junction bases unmatched: 3. The length of the CDR3 is 14 residues. Looked up from germline, CDR1 is LNHNV and CDR2 is YYDKDF (reference sequence). CDR3 loop: CATSTRTGAYEQYF. The CDR3 DNA reads TGTGCCACCAGCACAAGGACAGGGGCCTACGAGCAGTACTTC.

The chain couples TRBV4-2 to TRBJ2-3, with 9 bases lining up with TRBD2. V gave up 0 bases and J gave up 5 bases; unmatched junction bases: 12. Germline loops: CDR1 LGHNA, CDR2 YNFKEQ. CDR3 length: 18 amino acids. CDR3: CASSQDRGAGGNVDTQYF. The CDR3 DNA is TGTGCCAGCAGCCAAGATCGAGGAGCGGGGGGCAATGTAGATACGCAGTATTTT.

This clone was seen a few times. The chain is built from TRBV7-9 and TRBJ2-5; 8 nucleotides line up with TRBD1. Trimming at V came to 5 bases and at J to 4 bases, leaving 12 bases not matched to a gene. This CDR3 contains 16 residues. Germline V lookup: CDR1 SEHNR, CDR2 FQNEAQ (reference sequence). Written as DNA, the CDR3 is TGTGCCAGCAGCGAAAACCGGAGACAGGGGAGAGAGACCCAGTACTTC. Translated, it gives CASSENRRQGRETQYF.

The genes are TRBV18 and TRBJ1-4; no clear D gene. The germline V gene encodes CDR1 KGHSH and CDR2 LQKENI. The CDR3 consists of 15 residues. V gave up 3 bases and J gave up 2 bases, with 10 bases separating them. CDR3 amino acids: CASSPESNTNEKLFF. DNA for the CDR3: TGTGCCAGCTCACCCGAGAGCAATACTAATGAAAAACTGTTTTTT.

This sequence joins TRBV12-5 and TRBJ1-5; D might be TRBD1 (5 bases). The CDR3 extends over 13 amino acids. Trimming took 1 base from V and 7 from J, leaving 8 bases between them. Germline V gives CDR1 LGHNT, CDR2 FRNRAP. The DNA for the CDR3 is TGTGCTAGTGGTTTGGAGCCAGGGCAGCCCCAGCATTTT. Its protein is CASGLEPGQPQHF.

The CDR3 here is CASRGAGGFNEQFF. The DNA of the CDR3 is TGTGCCAGCAGGGGAGCGGGGGGTTTCAATGAGCAGTTCTTC. The chain recombines TRBV6-1 with TRBJ2-1; 9 nucleotides align to TRBD2. V was pared by 6 bases and J by 6 bases, with 6 bases of the junction left unmatched. The CDR3 length is 14 residues. Germline V gene lookup returns CDR1 MNHNS and CDR2 SASEGT.

This clone came up a few times. This rearrangement joins TRBV11-2 to TRBJ2-1; the D is unclear. V gave up 5 bases and J gave up 0 bases, with 14 bases separating them. The CDR3 contains 16 residues. Per the germline V gene, CDR1 is SGHAT and CDR2 is FQNNGV. For the CDR3, the DNA is TGTGCCAGCAGCCCATGGAGCACCAGCTCCTACAATGAGCAGTTCTTC. It codes for CASSPWSTSSYNEQFF.

CDR3 region: CASSEIRGTDTQYF. CDR3 nucleotides: TGTGCCAGCAGTGAAATTCGGGGCACAGATACGCAGTATTTT. The chain has TRBV2 and TRBJ2-3, with no clear D. Germline lookup yields CDR1 SNHLY and CDR2 FYNNEI. This CDR3 has 14 amino acids. Between the trimmed V and J ends, which lost 2 bases and 1 base, there was a span of 7 bases.

This clone was seen repeatedly, ten times or more. The V call is TRBV19, the J call TRBJ2-7; TRBD1 matches at 10 bases. The CDR3 is 15 residues long. V lost 5 bases to trimming and J lost 3 bases; unmatched junction nucleotides: 7. The germline V gene encodes CDR1 LNHDA and CDR2 SQIVND (reference sequence). This chain's CDR3 is CASSPGQGGYYEQYF. Written as DNA, the CDR3 is TGTGCCAGTAGTCCAGGACAGGGGGGTTACTACGAGCAGTACTTC.